These T cell receptor beta chains were read from a single sample in a study of blood T cell repertoires in COVID-19. Only in-frame clones appear in the TCRdb table, and some are missing; sequencing was by immunoSEQ multiplex PCR. Among some 260,000 clones, 80% to 90% were seen once, and the ten largest hold under 1.5%. Sequencing was carried out using peripheral blood. The receptors originated from a man older than 75 with acute or convalescent COVID-19. CDR3s include the opening cysteine and the closing phenylalanine or tryptophan. The D gene is left open where the match is weak. Clone size is shown for a subset of rows, as once, few, many or a class of expanded clone.

D: NA
length: 15
size: NA
J: TRBJ2-1
V: TRBV11-2
DNA: TGTGCCAGCAGCTTATCCCCCTTGAGATCCAATGAGCAGTTCTTC
CDR3: CASSLSPLRSNEQFF

D: NA
length: 12
size: NA
J: TRBJ2-5
V: TRBV7-2
DNA: TGTGCCAGCAGCTCGATCGGGGAGACCCAGTACTTC
CDR3: CASSSIGETQYF

D: NA
length: 14
size: NA
J: TRBJ1-1
V: TRBV4-2
DNA: TGTGCCAGCAGCCCCTCCGGGGGGAACACTGAAGCTTTCTTT
CDR3: CASSPSGGNTEAFF

D: NA
length: 15
size: NA
J: TRBJ2-4
V: TRBV28
DNA: TGTGCCAGCAGTATACGGACAAGTGCCAAAAACATTCAGTACTTC
CDR3: CASSIRTSAKNIQYF

D: TRBD1
length: 16
size: NA
J: TRBJ2-1
V: TRBV5-6
DNA: TGTGCCAGCAGCTTGGAATTTCGACAGGGCTACAATGAGCAGTTCTTC
CDR3: CASSLEFRQGYNEQFF

D: TRBD1
length: 13
size: many
J: TRBJ1-2
V: TRBV20-1
DNA: TGCAGTGCTAGTCCGGGACAGGTATATGGCTACACCTTC
CDR3: CSASPGQVYGYTF

D: TRBD2
length: 16
size: once
J: TRBJ2-3
V: TRBV5-4
DNA: TGTGCCAGCAGCTTGGGACTAGCGGGAAGCACAGATACGCAGTATTTT
CDR3: CASSLGLAGSTDTQYF

D: TRBD2
length: 13
size: NA
J: TRBJ2-7
V: TRBV5-1
DNA: TGCGCCAGCAGCCCAGTAGCGGGAAACGAGCAGTACTTC
CDR3: CASSPVAGNEQYF

D: NA
length: 16
size: NA
J: TRBJ2-4
V: TRBV10-2
DNA: TGCGCCAGCAGTCCTCCACAGGGTCTGACCAAAAACATTCAGTACTTC
CDR3: CASSPPQGLTKNIQYF

D: NA
length: 13
size: NA
J: TRBJ2-1
V: TRBV18
DNA: TGTGCCAGCTCACCATTTACCGCTAGGGAGCAGTTCTTC
CDR3: CASSPFTAREQFF

D: NA
length: 13
size: NA
J: TRBJ1-2
V: TRBV18
DNA: TGTGCCAGCTCCCCCGGGGTTAACTATGGCTACACCTTC
CDR3: CASSPGVNYGYTF

D: NA
length: 13
size: NA
J: TRBJ1-3
V: TRBV2
DNA: TGTGCCAGCACCACAGACTCTGGAAACACCATATATTTT
CDR3: CASTTDSGNTIYF

D: NA
length: 15
size: NA
J: TRBJ1-2
V: TRBV27
DNA: TGTGCCAGCAGTTCCCTCACCCCAGGGGAACAAGGCTACACCTTC
CDR3: CASSSLTPGEQGYTF

D: TRBD1
length: 12
size: NA
J: TRBJ2-7
V: TRBV19
DNA: TGTGCCAGTGCCGGGACAGAGTACGAGCAGTACTTC
CDR3: CASAGTEYEQYF

D: NA
length: 14
size: few
J: TRBJ1-2
V: TRBV3-1/TRBV3-2
DNA: TGTGCCAGCAGCCAATACAGGGAAGCCTATGGCTACACCTTC
CDR3: CASSQYREAYGYTF

D: TRBD1
length: 15
size: NA
J: TRBJ2-7
V: TRBV18
DNA: TGTGCCAGCTCACCACCGGGACAGGTCTCCTACGAGCAGTACTTC
CDR3: CASSPPGQVSYEQYF

D: TRBD1
length: 14
size: NA
J: TRBJ1-2
V: TRBV9
DNA: TGTGCCAGCAGCGGCGGACAGGGTGACTATGGCTACACCTTC
CDR3: CASSGGQGDYGYTF

D: TRBD1
length: 16
size: NA
J: TRBJ2-2
V: TRBV7-6
DNA: TGTGCCAGCAGCTTATACCAAGGGGGCGCGTCCGGGGAGCTGTTTTTT
CDR3: CASSLYQGGASGELFF

D: NA
length: 15
size: NA
J: TRBJ1-4
V: TRBV5-5
DNA: TGTGCCAGCAGCTTGGGTCTTGGGCGAGGGGAAAAACTGTTTTTT
CDR3: CASSLGLGRGEKLFF

D: NA
length: 15
size: once
J: TRBJ2-2
V: TRBV19
DNA: TGTGCCAGTAGTAGCCAAGGAGGGAACACCGGGGAGCTGTTTTTT
CDR3: CASSSQGGNTGELFF

D: TRBD2
length: 16
size: NA
J: TRBJ2-7
V: TRBV14
DNA: TGTGCCAGCAGCCAACTAGCGGGAGGGTACTCCTACGAGCAGTACTTC
CDR3: CASSQLAGGYSYEQYF

D: NA
length: 15
size: NA
J: TRBJ2-3
V: TRBV18
DNA: TGTGCCAGCTCACCCAGGGTCTTTAGCACAGATACGCAGTATTTT
CDR3: CASSPRVFSTDTQYF

D: NA
length: 17
size: NA
J: TRBJ1-6
V: TRBV4-2
DNA: TGTGCCAGCAGCCTATTTCTTGGGAGAACGACCAATTCACCCCTCCACTTT
CDR3: CASSLFLGRTTNSPLHF

D: NA
length: 15
size: once
J: TRBJ2-3
V: TRBV11-2
DNA: TGTGCCAGCAGCTTAACAGGGCTTAGCACAGATACGCAGTATTTT
CDR3: CASSLTGLSTDTQYF

D: NA
length: 16
size: few
J: TRBJ1-5
V: TRBV2
DNA: TGTGCCAGCAGTGAAGGGGGAGGGGGAAGCAATCAGCCCCAGCATTTT
CDR3: CASSEGGGGSNQPQHF

D: TRBD2
length: 14
size: once
J: TRBJ2-2
V: TRBV29-1
DNA: TGCAGCGTGGAGGGACTACCCAGGACCGGGGAGCTGTTTTTT
CDR3: CSVEGLPRTGELFF

D: NA
length: 14
size: NA
J: TRBJ1-5
V: TRBV16
DNA: TGTGCCAGCAGCCAATCCGGCGGCCCCCAGGGCCAGCATTTT
CDR3: CASSQSGGPQGQHF

D: NA
length: 16
size: NA
J: TRBJ2-7
V: TRBV6-5
DNA: TGTGCCAGCAGTTCACGGGGACAATATCCTAACTACGAGCAGTACTTC
CDR3: CASSSRGQYPNYEQYF

D: TRBD1
length: 15
size: NA
J: TRBJ1-4
V: TRBV4-3
DNA: TGCGCCAGCAGCCAATCCGGGACAGCAAATGAAAAACTGTTTTTT
CDR3: CASSQSGTANEKLFF

D: NA
length: 14
size: NA
J: TRBJ2-5
V: TRBV11-1
DNA: TGTGCCAGCAGCTCTACGACGGGGAAAGAGACCCAGTACTTC
CDR3: CASSSTTGKETQYF

D: TRBD2
length: 15
size: NA
J: TRBJ2-7
V: TRBV7-8
DNA: TGTGCCAGCAGCCCAACTAGCGGGTTCTCCTACGAGCAGTACTTC
CDR3: CASSPTSGFSYEQYF

D: TRBD1
length: 15
size: NA
J: TRBJ2-7
V: TRBV27
DNA: TGTGCCAGCAGTGCGAGGACAGGACAGCGTTACGAGCAGTACTTC
CDR3: CASSARTGQRYEQYF

D: TRBD1
length: 14
size: NA
J: TRBJ1-6
V: TRBV2
DNA: TGTGCCAGCAGCCCGGGACAGAATAATTCACCCCTCCACTTT
CDR3: CASSPGQNNSPLHF

D: TRBD2
length: 15
size: NA
J: TRBJ2-1
V: TRBV7-8
DNA: TGTGCCAGCAGATCCGAGCGGGAGAGGGACAATGAGCAGTTCTTC
CDR3: CASRSERERDNEQFF

D: NA
length: 14
size: NA
J: TRBJ1-4
V: TRBV11-2
DNA: TGTGCCAGCAGCGCCGACAGGACTAATGAAAAACTGTTTTTT
CDR3: CASSADRTNEKLFF

D: TRBD1
length: 16
size: NA
J: TRBJ2-3
V: TRBV5-1
DNA: TGCGCCAGCAGCTTTGGGGACAGATACCCCACAGATACGCAGTATTTT
CDR3: CASSFGDRYPTDTQYF

D: NA
length: 14
size: NA
J: TRBJ2-5
V: TRBV9
DNA: TGTGCCAGCAGCGTAACGGTACTCCAAGAGACCCAGTACTTC
CDR3: CASSVTVLQETQYF

D: NA
length: 12
size: NA
J: TRBJ1-5
V: TRBV28
DNA: TGTGCCAGCGACAACTCCAATCAGCCCCAGCATTTT
CDR3: CASDNSNQPQHF

D: NA
length: 15
size: few
J: TRBJ1-1
V: TRBV4-3
DNA: TGCGCCAGCAGCCAGTGGGCAGAAGAGGGCACTGAAGCTTTCTTT
CDR3: CASSQWAEEGTEAFF

D: TRBD2
length: 16
size: NA
J: TRBJ2-3
V: TRBV10-3
DNA: TGTGCCATCAGTGACGGAGCTAGCGGGAGGGCAGATACGCAGTATTTT
CDR3: CAISDGASGRADTQYF

D: TRBD1
length: 17
size: NA
J: TRBJ2-6
V: TRBV19
DNA: TGTGCCAGTACCCGACAGGGAACCCCCTCTGGGGCCAACGTCCTGACTTTC
CDR3: CASTRQGTPSGANVLTF

D: TRBD1
length: 16
size: NA
J: TRBJ2-1
V: TRBV7-9
DNA: TGTGCCAGCAGCTCTCGGACAGGGAGCTCCTACAATGAGCAGTTCTTC
CDR3: CASSSRTGSSYNEQFF

D: NA
length: 12
size: NA
J: TRBJ2-3
V: TRBV13
DNA: TGTGCCAGCAGCTTACGGGCAGATACGCAGTATTTT
CDR3: CASSLRADTQYF

D: NA
length: 14
size: NA
J: TRBJ1-1
V: TRBV9
DNA: TGTGCCAGCAGCGTAACAGCTATGAACACTGAAGCTTTCTTT
CDR3: CASSVTAMNTEAFF

D: NA
length: 12
size: NA
J: TRBJ1-5
V: TRBV2
DNA: TGTGCCAGCAGCGTGTTAAGCCAGCCCCAGCATTTT
CDR3: CASSVLSQPQHF

D: NA
length: 14
size: few
J: TRBJ1-5
V: TRBV5-1
DNA: TGCGCCAGCAGCTTGTATGGGCGCAATCAGCCCCAGCATTTT
CDR3: CASSLYGRNQPQHF

D: NA
length: 16
size: NA
J: TRBJ2-3
V: TRBV9
DNA: TGTGCCAGCAGCGTTGGGGGGGCCCCTGGCACAGATACGCAGTATTTT
CDR3: CASSVGGAPGTDTQYF

D: NA
length: 14
size: NA
J: TRBJ1-4
V: TRBV19
DNA: TGTGCCAGTAGTATAGGTGGGGGCTACGAAAAACTGTTTTTT
CDR3: CASSIGGGYEKLFF

D: NA
length: 14
size: NA
J: TRBJ2-4
V: TRBV6-1
DNA: TGTGCCAGCAGTGAAGCGGCGGGACCGAGGATTCAGTACTTC
CDR3: CASSEAAGPRIQYF

D: TRBD1
length: 14
size: NA
J: TRBJ1-4
V: TRBV5-6
DNA: TGTGCCAGCAGCTTGACAGGGGGTAACGAAAAACTGTTTTTT
CDR3: CASSLTGGNEKLFF

D: NA
length: 13
size: NA
J: TRBJ2-7
V: TRBV5-1
DNA: TGCGCCAGCAGCTTGGTGGTGGGCCACGAGCAGTACTTC
CDR3: CASSLVVGHEQYF

D: TRBD1
length: 14
size: NA
J: TRBJ2-7
V: TRBV6-5
DNA: TGTGCCAGCAGTTACGCACAGGGGACCTACGAGCAGTACTTC
CDR3: CASSYAQGTYEQYF

D: TRBD1
length: 13
size: NA
J: TRBJ1-1
V: TRBV12-5
DNA: TGTGCTAGTGGTTTGGGACAGGGAAGTGAAGCTTTCTTT
CDR3: CASGLGQGSEAFF

D: NA
length: 15
size: NA
J: TRBJ1-1
V: TRBV6-2/TRBV6-3
DNA: TGTGCCAGCAGTTACTCGGGCCAGGGGAAGATAAAAGCTTTCTTT
CDR3: CASSYSGQGKIKAFF

D: TRBD2
length: 14
size: NA
J: TRBJ2-5
V: TRBV19
DNA: TGTGCCAGTAGTATGGGGGGGAATCAAGAGACCCAGTACTTC
CDR3: CASSMGGNQETQYF

D: NA
length: 12
size: NA
J: TRBJ1-1
V: TRBV29-1
DNA: TGCAGCGTTGACGAGGCCTACAATGAAGCTTTCTTT
CDR3: CSVDEAYNEAFF

D: TRBD1
length: 19
size: NA
J: TRBJ1-3
V: TRBV11-3
DNA: TGTGCCAGCAGCCGCCCAGGGACAGGGGTTAGTAGGTCTGGAAACACCATATATTTT
CDR3: CASSRPGTGVSRSGNTIYF

D: NA
length: 17
size: NA
J: TRBJ1-2
V: TRBV4-1
DNA: TGCGCCAGCAGCCCACGGGACACCAGCGAAGCTAACTATGGCTACACCTTC
CDR3: CASSPRDTSEANYGYTF